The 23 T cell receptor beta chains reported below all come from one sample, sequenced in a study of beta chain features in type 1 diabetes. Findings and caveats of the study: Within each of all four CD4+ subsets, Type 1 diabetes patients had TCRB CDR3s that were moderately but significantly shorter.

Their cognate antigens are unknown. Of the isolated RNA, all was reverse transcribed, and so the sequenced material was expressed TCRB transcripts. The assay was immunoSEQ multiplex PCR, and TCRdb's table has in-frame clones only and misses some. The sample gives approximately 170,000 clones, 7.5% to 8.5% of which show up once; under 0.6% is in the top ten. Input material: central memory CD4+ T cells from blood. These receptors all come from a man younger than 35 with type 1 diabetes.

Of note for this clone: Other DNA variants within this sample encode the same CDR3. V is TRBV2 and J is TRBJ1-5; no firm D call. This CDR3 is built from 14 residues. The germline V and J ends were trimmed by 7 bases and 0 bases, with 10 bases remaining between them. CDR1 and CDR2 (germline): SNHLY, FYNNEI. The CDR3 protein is CASTTEYSNQPQHF. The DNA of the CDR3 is TGTGCCAGCACCACCGAGTATAGCAATCAGCCCCAGCATTTT. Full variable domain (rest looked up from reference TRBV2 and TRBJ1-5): EPEVTQTPSHQVTQMGQEVILRCVPISNHLYFYWYRQILGQKVEFLVSFYNNEISEKSEIFDDQFSVERPDGSNFTLKIRSTKLEDSAMYFCASTTEYSNQPQHFGDGTRLSIL.

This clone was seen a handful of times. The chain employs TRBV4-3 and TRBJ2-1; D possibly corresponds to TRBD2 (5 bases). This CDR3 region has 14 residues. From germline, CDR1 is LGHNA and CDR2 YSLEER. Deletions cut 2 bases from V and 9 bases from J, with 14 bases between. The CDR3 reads CASSQNPSGPEQFF. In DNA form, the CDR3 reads TGCGCCAGCAGCCAAAACCCCAGCGGACCTGAGCAGTTCTTC.

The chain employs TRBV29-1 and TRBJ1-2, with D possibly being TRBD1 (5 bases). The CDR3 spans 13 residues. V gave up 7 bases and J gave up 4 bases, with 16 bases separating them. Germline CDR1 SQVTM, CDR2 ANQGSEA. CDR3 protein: CSALQAGIYGYTF. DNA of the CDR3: TGCAGCGCCCTCCAGGCAGGGATCTATGGCTACACCTTC. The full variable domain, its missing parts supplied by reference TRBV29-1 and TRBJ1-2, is SAVISQKPSRDICQRGTSLTIQCQVDSQVTMMFWYRQQPGQSLTLIATANQGSEATYESGFVIDKFPISRPNLTFSTLTVSNMSPEDSSIYLCSALQAGIYGYTFGSGTRLTVV.

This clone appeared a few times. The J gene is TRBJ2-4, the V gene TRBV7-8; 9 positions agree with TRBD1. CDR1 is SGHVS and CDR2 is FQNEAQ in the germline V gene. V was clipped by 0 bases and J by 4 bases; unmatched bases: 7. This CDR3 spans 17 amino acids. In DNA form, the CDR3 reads TGTGCCAGCAGCTTAGCGGGAAGAGGGACAGGGAAAAACATTCAGTACTTC. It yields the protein CASSLAGRGTGKNIQYF.

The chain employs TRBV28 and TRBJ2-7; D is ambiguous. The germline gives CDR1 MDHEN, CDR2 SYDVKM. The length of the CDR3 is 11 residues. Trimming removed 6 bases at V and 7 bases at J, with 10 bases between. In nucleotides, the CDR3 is TGTGCCAGCAGACTTAACCGGGAGCAGTACTTC. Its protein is CASRLNREQYF.

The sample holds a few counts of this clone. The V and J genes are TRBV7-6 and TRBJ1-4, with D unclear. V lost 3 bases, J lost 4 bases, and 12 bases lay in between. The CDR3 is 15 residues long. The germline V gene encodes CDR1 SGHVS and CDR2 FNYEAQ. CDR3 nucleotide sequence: TGTGCCAGCAGCTTTTCGGCAGACTTTAATGAAAAACTGTTTTTT. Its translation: CASSFSADFNEKLFF.

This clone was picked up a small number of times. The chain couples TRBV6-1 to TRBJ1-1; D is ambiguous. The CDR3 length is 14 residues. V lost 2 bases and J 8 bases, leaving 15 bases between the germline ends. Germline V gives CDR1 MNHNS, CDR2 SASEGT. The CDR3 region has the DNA TGTGCCAGCAGTGAATATCGAAGGGAGACAGAAGCTTTCTTT. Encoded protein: CASSEYRRETEAFF.

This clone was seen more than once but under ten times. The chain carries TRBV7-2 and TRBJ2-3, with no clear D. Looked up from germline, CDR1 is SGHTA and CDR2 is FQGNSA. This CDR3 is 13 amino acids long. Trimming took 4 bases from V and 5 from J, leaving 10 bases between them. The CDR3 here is CASSSSPGDTQYF. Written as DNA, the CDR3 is TGTGCCAGCAGCTCGTCCCCCGGAGATACGCAGTATTTT.

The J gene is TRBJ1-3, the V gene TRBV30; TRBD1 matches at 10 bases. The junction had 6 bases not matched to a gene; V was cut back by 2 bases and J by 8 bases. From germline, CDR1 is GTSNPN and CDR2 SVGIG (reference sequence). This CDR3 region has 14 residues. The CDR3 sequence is CAWSRDRGGYTIYF. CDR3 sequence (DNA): TGTGCCTGGAGTAGGGACAGGGGAGGTTACACCATATATTTT.

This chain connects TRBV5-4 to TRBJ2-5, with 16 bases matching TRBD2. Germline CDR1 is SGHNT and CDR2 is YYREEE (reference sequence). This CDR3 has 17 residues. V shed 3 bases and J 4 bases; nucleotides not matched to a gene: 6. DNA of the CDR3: TGTGCCAGCAGCTCGGGACTAGCGGGAGGGGGGGGAGAGACCCAGTACTTC. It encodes CASSSGLAGGGGETQYF. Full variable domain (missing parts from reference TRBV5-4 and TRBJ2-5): ETGVTQSPTHLIKTRGQQVTLRCSSQSGHNTVSWYQQALGQGPQFIFQYYREEENGRGNFPPRFSGLQFPNYSSELNVNALELDDSALYLCASSSGLAGGGGETQYFGPGTRLLVL.

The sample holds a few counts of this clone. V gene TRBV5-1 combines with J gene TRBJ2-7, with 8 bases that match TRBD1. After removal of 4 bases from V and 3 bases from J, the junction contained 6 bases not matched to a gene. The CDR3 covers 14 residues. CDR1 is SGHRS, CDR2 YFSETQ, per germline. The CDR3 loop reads CASSPGGVSYEQYF. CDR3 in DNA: TGCGCCAGCAGCCCAGGGGGCGTAAGCTACGAGCAGTACTTC.

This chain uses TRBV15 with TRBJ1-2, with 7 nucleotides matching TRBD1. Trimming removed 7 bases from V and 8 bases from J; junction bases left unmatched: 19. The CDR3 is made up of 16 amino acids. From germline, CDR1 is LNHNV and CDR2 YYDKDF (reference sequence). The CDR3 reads CATNPTNRQGRGGYTF. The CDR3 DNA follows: TGTGCCACCAACCCAACTAATCGACAGGGCAGAGGAGGCTACACCTTC.

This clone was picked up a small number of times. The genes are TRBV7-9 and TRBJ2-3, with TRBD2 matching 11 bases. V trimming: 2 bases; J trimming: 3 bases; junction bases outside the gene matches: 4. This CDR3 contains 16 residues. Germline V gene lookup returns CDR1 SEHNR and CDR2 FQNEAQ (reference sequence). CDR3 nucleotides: TGTGCCAGCAGCTTAACCGGGACTAGCGGAACAGATACGCAGTATTTT. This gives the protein CASSLTGTSGTDTQYF.

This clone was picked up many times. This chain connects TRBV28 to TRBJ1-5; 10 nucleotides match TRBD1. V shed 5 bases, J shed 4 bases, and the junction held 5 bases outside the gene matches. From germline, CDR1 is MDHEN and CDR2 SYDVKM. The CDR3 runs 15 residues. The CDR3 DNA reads TGTGCCAGCAGTGACCGGGACAGGGGTAATCAGCCCCAGCATTTT. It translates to CASSDRDRGNQPQHF.

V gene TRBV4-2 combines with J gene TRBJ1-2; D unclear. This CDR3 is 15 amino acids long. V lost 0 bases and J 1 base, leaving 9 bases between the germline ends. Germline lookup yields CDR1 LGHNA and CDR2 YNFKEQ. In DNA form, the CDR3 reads TGTGCCAGCAGCCAAGAACCGACGGGTAACTATGGCTACACCTTC. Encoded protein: CASSQEPTGNYGYTF.

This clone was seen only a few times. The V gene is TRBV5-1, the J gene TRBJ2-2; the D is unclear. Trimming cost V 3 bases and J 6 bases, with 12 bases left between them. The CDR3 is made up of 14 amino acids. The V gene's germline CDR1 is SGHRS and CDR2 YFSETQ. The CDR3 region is CASSSHAISGELFF. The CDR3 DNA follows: TGCGCCAGCAGCTCGCATGCTATCTCCGGGGAGCTGTTTTTT.

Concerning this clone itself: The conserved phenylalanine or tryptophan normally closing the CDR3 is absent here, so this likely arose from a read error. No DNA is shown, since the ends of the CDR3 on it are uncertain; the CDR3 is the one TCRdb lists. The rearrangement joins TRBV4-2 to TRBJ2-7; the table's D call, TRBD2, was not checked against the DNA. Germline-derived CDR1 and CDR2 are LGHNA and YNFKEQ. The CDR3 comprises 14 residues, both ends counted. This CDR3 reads CASSQDPGLALHWR.

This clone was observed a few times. DNA of the CDR3: TGTGCCAGCAGTTCTCCGGACAGGCGGGAGACCCAGTACTTC. It is translated as CASSSPDRRETQYF. J is TRBJ2-5 and V is TRBV6-6; 7 bases match TRBD1. Germline V lookup: CDR1 MNHNY, CDR2 SVGAGI (reference sequence). J gave up 5 bases and V 4 bases, and 7 bases lay outside the gene matches. The CDR3 has 14 residues.

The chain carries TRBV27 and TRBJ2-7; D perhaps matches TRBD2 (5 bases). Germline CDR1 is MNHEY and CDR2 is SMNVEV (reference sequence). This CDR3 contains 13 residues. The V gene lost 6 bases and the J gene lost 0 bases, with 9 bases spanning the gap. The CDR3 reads CASSRDISYEQYF. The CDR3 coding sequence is TGTGCCAGCAGCCGGGATATCTCCTACGAGCAGTACTTC.

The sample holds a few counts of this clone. CDR3 nucleotides: TGTGCCAGCAGCTTAGTAACGGGGGGAGAAGGAAATGAGCAGTTCTTC. This gives the protein CASSLVTGGEGNEQFF. The chain links TRBV7-2 to TRBJ2-1, with 7 bases fitting TRBD2. CDR3 length: 16 amino acids. Trimming removed 1 base from V and 7 bases from J; junction bases left unmatched: 10. Per the germline V gene, CDR1 is SGHTA and CDR2 is FQGNSA.

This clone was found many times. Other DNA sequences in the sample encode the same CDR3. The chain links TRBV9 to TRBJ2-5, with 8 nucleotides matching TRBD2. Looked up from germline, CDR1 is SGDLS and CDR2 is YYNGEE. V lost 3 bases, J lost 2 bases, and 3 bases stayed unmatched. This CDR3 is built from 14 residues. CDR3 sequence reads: CASSAGLAQETQYF. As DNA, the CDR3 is TGTGCCAGCAGCGCAGGACTAGCTCAAGAGACCCAGTACTTC.

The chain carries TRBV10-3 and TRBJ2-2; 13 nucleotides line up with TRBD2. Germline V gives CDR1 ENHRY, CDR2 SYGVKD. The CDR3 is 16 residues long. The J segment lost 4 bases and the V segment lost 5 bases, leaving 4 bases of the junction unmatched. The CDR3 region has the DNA TGTGCCATCAGTCAAGGACTAGCGGGGGCCACCGGGGAGCTGTTTTTT. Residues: CAISQGLAGATGELFF.

CDR3 bases: TGTGCCAGCAGCCAAGTGGGGGGACTAGCGGGAGTCTCAGAGACCCAGTACTTC. Its translation is CASSQVGGLAGVSETQYF. The rearrangement links TRBV7-2 to TRBJ2-5; the match to TRBD2 covers 14 bases. There are 18 residues in the CDR3. The germline V gene encodes CDR1 SGHTA and CDR2 FQGNSA. V gave up 5 bases and J gave up 4 bases; unmatched junction bases: 12.